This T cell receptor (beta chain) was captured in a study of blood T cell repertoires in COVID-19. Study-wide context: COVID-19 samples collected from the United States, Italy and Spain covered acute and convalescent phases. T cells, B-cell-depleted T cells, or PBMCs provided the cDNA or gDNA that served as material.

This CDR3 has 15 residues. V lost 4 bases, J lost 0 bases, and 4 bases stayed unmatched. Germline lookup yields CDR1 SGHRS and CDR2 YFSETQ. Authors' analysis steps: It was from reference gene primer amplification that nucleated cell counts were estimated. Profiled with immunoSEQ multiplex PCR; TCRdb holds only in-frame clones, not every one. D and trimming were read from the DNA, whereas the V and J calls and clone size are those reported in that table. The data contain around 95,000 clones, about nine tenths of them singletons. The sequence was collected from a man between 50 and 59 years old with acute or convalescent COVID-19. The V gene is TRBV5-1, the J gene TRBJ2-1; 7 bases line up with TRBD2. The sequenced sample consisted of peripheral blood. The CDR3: CASSPSGLSYNEQFF. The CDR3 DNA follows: TGCGCCAGCAGCCCTAGCGGTCTCTCCTACAATGAGCAGTTCTTC.